At least ten counts were recorded for the clone carrying this T cell receptor (beta chain). Its antigen is still unknown. The CDR3 extends over 15 amino acids. Trimming took 6 bases from V and 7 from J, leaving 21 bases between them. Per germline, CDR1 SGHAT and CDR2 FQNNGV. This sample was included in a study of Graves' ophthalmopathy and Graves' hyperthyroidism. The diagnosis was founded upon clinical symptoms, serum thyroxine, TRAb, thyroid ultrasound and orbital computed tomography. The authors amplified TCR beta CDR3 regions from RNA transcripts. First-round RT-PCR employed HTBI primers, with a second-round multiplex PCR after it. TCRdb called the multiplex PCR reads again in MiXCR, with one record for every CDR3 protein. Here the sample spans about 410,000 distinct CDR3 sequences, around 18% being singletons. General study findings and limits: Appearing in blood as well were most expanded thyroid clonotypes above 0.001 frequency. For separating ophthalmopathy from stable hyperthyroidism, a 13-signature model gave almost 90% sensitivity and roughly 83% specificity. The study's model predicted ophthalmopathy progression at 70.59% sensitivity and about 72% specificity.

V and J are TRBV11-2 and TRBJ2-5, with a tentative D call TRBD2 (6 bases). The sample was peripheral blood. The sequence was collected from a woman aged 18-29 years with Graves' ophthalmopathy. The CDR3 DNA reads as TGTGCCAGCAGTTACACGACGGGATCCGGGGGGACCCAGTACTTC. It encodes CASSYTTGSGGTQYF.